This entry lists 23 T cell receptor beta chains sequenced from one sample in a study of OX40 agonist ivuxolimab in advanced cancers. The table came from immunoSEQ multiplex PCR; TCRdb's copy has only in-frame clones and leaves some out. The top ten hold under 4% of the sample, which has 50,000 or so clones, over 75% seen once. The source was CD4+ or CD8+ T cells sorted from blood, collected in a trial of the OX40 agonist ivuxolimab. All receptors come from an adult with an advanced solid tumor such as melanoma, head and neck, liver or kidney cancer.

The rearrangement uses TRBV6-5 and TRBJ2-7, with D unresolved. Germline CDR1 MNHEY, CDR2 SVGAGI. The CDR3 length is 11 residues. V lost 1 base to trimming and J lost 5 bases, with 3 bases between them. CDR3 DNA: TGTGCCAGCAGTTACTACAACGAGCAGTACTTC. Its translation: CASSYYNEQYF.

The chain couples TRBV7-9 to TRBJ2-7; D is unresolved. The germline V gene has CDR1 SEHNR and CDR2 FQNEAQ (reference sequence). This CDR3 contains 11 residues. Deletions cut 2 bases from V and 5 bases from J, with 4 bases between. CDR3 DNA: TGTGCCAGCAGCTTATTTGACGAGCAGTACTTC. This sequence encodes CASSLFDEQYF.

This clone was seen a few times. The V gene is TRBV5-4, the J gene TRBJ2-5; possible D gene TRBD2, 6 bases. Trimming took off 4 bases at V and 2 bases at J, with 12 bases between the two ends. There are 14 residues in the CDR3. CDR1 is SGHNT and CDR2 is YYREEE in the germline V gene (reference sequence). The CDR3: CASSLLAGQETQYF. CDR3 nucleotide sequence: TGTGCCAGCAGCCTATTGGCGGGACAAGAGACCCAGTACTTC.

V and J are TRBV7-6 and TRBJ2-7; 15 bases line up with TRBD2. CDR3 size: 15 residues. V was pared by 4 bases and J by 6 bases, with 4 bases of the junction left unmatched. Germline values: CDR1 SGHVS, CDR2 FNYEAQ. CDR3 in amino acids: CASSSKGLAGGEQYF. In nucleotides, the CDR3 is TGTGCCAGCAGCTCCAAGGGACTAGCGGGAGGCGAGCAGTACTTC.

The chain joins TRBV30 to TRBJ2-7; 9 bases align to TRBD1. Germline V gives CDR1 GTSNPN, CDR2 SVGIG (reference sequence). The length of the CDR3 is 16 residues. Trimming removed 1 base from V and 6 bases from J; junction bases left unmatched: 13. The DNA of the CDR3 is TGTGCCTGGAGTGCGGAGAGACCGGGACAGGGTGCCGAGCAGTACTTC. Amino acids: CAWSAERPGQGAEQYF. Using reference TRBV30 and TRBJ2-7 for the parts outside the CDR3, the full variable domain is SQTIHQWPATLVQPVGSPLSLECTVEGTSNPNLYWYRQAAGRGLQLLFYSVGIGQISSEVPQNLSASRPQDRQFILSSKKLLLSDSGFYLCAWSAERPGQGAEQYFGPGTRLTVT.

The chain has TRBV7-2 and TRBJ1-6; D unresolved. From germline, CDR1 is SGHTA and CDR2 FQGNSA. V gave up 3 bases and J gave up 4 bases, with 7 bases separating them. The CDR3 loop spans 14 amino acids. For the CDR3, the DNA is TGTGCCAGCAGCTTTTCAGGATATAATTCACCCCTCCACTTT. It specifies CASSFSGYNSPLHF.

This chain links TRBV19 with TRBJ1-1; 8 bases line up with TRBD1. The CDR3 contains 14 residues. Germline V lookup: CDR1 LNHDA, CDR2 SQIVND (reference sequence). Trimming cost V 3 bases and J 10 bases; bases outside gene matches: 10. The CDR3 sequence: CASSIGDRPRGAFF. The CDR3 DNA reads as TGTGCCAGTAGTATCGGGGACAGGCCCCGGGGAGCTTTCTTT.

The V and J genes are TRBV18 and TRBJ2-1, with D possibly matching TRBD1 (5 bases). In germline, CDR1 is KGHSH, CDR2 LQKENI. This CDR3 spans 14 amino acids. Trimming left V 0 bases short and J 6 bases short, with 9 bases between. The CDR3 protein is CASSPPGRVNEQFF. The CDR3 DNA follows: TGTGCCAGCTCACCACCCGGCAGGGTCAATGAGCAGTTCTTC.

V and J are TRBV7-6 and TRBJ2-1; 11 nucleotides agree with TRBD2. The CDR3 length is 15 residues. The V and J ends lost 1 base and 8 bases, in that order; junction bases with no gene match: 4. The V gene's germline CDR1 is SGHVS and CDR2 FNYEAQ. CDR3 protein: CASSLGLAGGDEQFF. DNA of the CDR3: TGTGCCAGCAGCTTAGGCCTAGCGGGAGGCGATGAGCAGTTCTTC.

The chain couples TRBV7-2 to TRBJ2-7; D ambiguous. Germline assignment: CDR1 SGHTA and CDR2 FQGNSA. The V gene lost 8 bases and the J gene lost 0 bases, with 11 bases spanning the gap. The CDR3 has 13 amino acids. CDR3 DNA: TGTGCCAGCCGGCGCCCGAGCTCCTACGAGCAGTACTTC. This gives the protein CASRRPSSYEQYF. The full variable domain, rest sourced from reference TRBV7-2 and TRBJ2-7, is GAGVSQSPSNKVTEKGKDVELRCDPISGHTALYWYRQSLGQGLEFLIYFQGNSAPDKSGLPSDRFSAERTGGSVSTLTIQRTQQEDSAVYLCASRRPSSYEQYFGPGTRLTVT.

This clone has only a few counts. This chain joins TRBV9 and TRBJ1-2; 12 bases are a match to TRBD1. The CDR3 totals 17 residues. J lost 4 bases, V lost 3 bases, and 10 bases had no gene match. CDR1 and CDR2 (germline): SGDLS, YYNGEE. The CDR3 coding sequence is TGTGCCAGCAGCGAGGGACAGGGGGCCACGGACCGCTATGGCTACACCTTC. It is translated as CASSEGQGATDRYGYTF.

This clone was seen only once. The chain carries TRBV18 and TRBJ1-4; D unresolved. CDR3 length: 16 residues. Trimming took 0 bases from V and 8 from J, leaving 16 bases between them. In germline, CDR1 is KGHSH, CDR2 LQKENI. As DNA, the CDR3 is TGTGCCAGCTCACCACCGGTTCGAGGGAGTAGGGAAAAACTGTTTTTT. Its protein is CASSPPVRGSREKLFF.

The chain has TRBV18 and TRBJ1-6; no clear D. This CDR3 region has 15 residues. Trimming stripped 6 bases from V and 3 bases from J, with 12 bases between. Per germline, CDR1 KGHSH and CDR2 LQKENI. CDR3 DNA: TGTGCCAGCTCTCCAGAACAGAACTATAATTCACCCCTCCACTTT. Protein: CASSPEQNYNSPLHF.

The chain joins TRBV28 to TRBJ2-4, with 7 positions matching TRBD2. This CDR3 has 14 residues. Germline V CDR1 and CDR2: MDHEN, SYDVKM. With V trimmed by 4 bases and J by 8 bases, 8 bases remained unmatched. CDR3 bases: TGTGCCAGCAGTTCACCGGGAGGTACAGACATTCAGTACTTC. This translates into CASSSPGGTDIQYF.

The chain carries TRBV27 and TRBJ2-7; 8 bases agree with TRBD1. J was trimmed by 6 bases and V by 8 bases; bases with no gene match: 9. The germline gives CDR1 MNHEY, CDR2 SMNVEV (reference sequence). This CDR3 is built from 13 residues. The CDR3 loop reads CASLGTGDFEQYF. The DNA for the CDR3 is TGTGCCAGCCTCGGGACAGGAGATTTCGAGCAGTACTTC.

DNA for the CDR3: TGTGCCACCAGCAGGAGACAGGGATTGGGCACAGATACGCAGTATTTT. This codes for CATSRRQGLGTDTQYF. V usage is TRBV15 and J usage is TRBJ2-3; 7 bases fit TRBD1. The CDR3 is 16 residues long. Germline V gene sequence: CDR1 LNHNV, CDR2 YYDKDF (reference sequence). With 3 bases clipped from V and 1 base from J, the junction kept 7 bases outside the gene matches.

The chain links TRBV19 to TRBJ1-4; unclear D gene. The V and J ends lost 8 bases and 7 bases respectively, with 14 bases between them. This CDR3 region has 13 residues. Germline V gene lookup returns CDR1 LNHDA and CDR2 SQIVND (reference sequence). CDR3: CASAIGNAEKLFF. CDR3 bases: TGTGCCAGTGCGATAGGGAATGCTGAAAAACTGTTTTTT.

The CDR3 coding sequence is TGTGCCAGCAGTTTATCGGCAGGGGGGAACTATGGCTACACCTTC. It yields the protein CASSLSAGGNYGYTF. This chain connects TRBV28 to TRBJ1-2; TRBD1 matches 7 bases. This CDR3 has 15 residues. CDR1 is MDHEN, CDR2 SYDVKM, per germline. After removal of 1 base from V and 2 bases from J, the junction contained 4 bases not matched to a gene.

The chain employs TRBV6-6 and TRBJ1-5; 7 nucleotides align to TRBD1. There are 14 residues in the CDR3. V was pared by 6 bases and J by 2 bases, with 4 bases of the junction left unmatched. The germline V gene has CDR1 MNHNY and CDR2 SVGAGI (reference sequence). This chain's CDR3 is CASSLGGGNQPQHF. For the CDR3, the DNA is TGTGCCAGCAGCCTAGGGGGCGGCAATCAGCCCCAGCATTTT.

This chain links TRBV4-3 with TRBJ1-3, with D perhaps TRBD1 (5 bases). Trimming took 1 base from V and 0 from J, leaving 13 bases between them. Germline CDR1 LGHNA, CDR2 YSLEER. This CDR3 is built from 17 residues. DNA of the CDR3: TGCGCCAGCAGCCAAGCTTCAGGGCGAAGCTCTGGAAACACCATATATTTT. Residues: CASSQASGRSSGNTIYF.

The V gene is TRBV19, the J gene TRBJ2-1; D is undetermined. The germline CDR1 and CDR2 sequences are LNHDA and SQIVND (reference sequence). The CDR3 contains 15 residues. Trimming shortened V by 6 bases and J by 0 bases, and 12 bases separated the two germline ends. Written as DNA, the CDR3 is TGTGCCAGTAGCTCTTGGGGAAGCTCCTACAATGAGCAGTTCTTC. Encoded protein: CASSSWGSSYNEQFF.

As DNA, the CDR3 is TGTGCCAGCAGCCGAAATTCCTACGAGCAGTACTTC. Encoded protein: CASSRNSYEQYF. J is TRBJ2-7 and V is TRBV6-5; no clear D gene. CDR3 size: 12 residues. The germline V gene encodes CDR1 MNHEY and CDR2 SVGAGI. Trimming cost V 6 bases and J 1 base, with 7 bases left between them.

This chain connects TRBV6-5 to TRBJ2-7; TRBD2 agrees at 9 bases. The CDR3 runs 16 residues. V trimming: 0 bases; J trimming: 2 bases; junction bases outside the gene matches: 5. Germline V gene sequence: CDR1 MNHEY, CDR2 SVGAGI. This CDR3 reads CASSYSVVAGAYEQYF. The CDR3 region has the DNA TGTGCCAGCAGTTACTCGGTGGTAGCGGGGGCCTACGAGCAGTACTTC.